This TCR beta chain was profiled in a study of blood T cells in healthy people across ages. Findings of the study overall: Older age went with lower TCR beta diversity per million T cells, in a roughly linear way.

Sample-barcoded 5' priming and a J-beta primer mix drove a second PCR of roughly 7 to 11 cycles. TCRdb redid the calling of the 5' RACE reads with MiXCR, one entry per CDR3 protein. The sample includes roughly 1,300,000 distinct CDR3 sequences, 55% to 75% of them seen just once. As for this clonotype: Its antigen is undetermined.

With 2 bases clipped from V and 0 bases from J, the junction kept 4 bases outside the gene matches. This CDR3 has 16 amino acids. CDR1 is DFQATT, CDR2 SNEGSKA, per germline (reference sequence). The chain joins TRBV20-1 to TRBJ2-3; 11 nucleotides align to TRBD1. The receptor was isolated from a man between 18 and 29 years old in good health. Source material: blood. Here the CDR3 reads CSARKGTGGSTDTQYF. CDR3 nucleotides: TGCAGTGCTAGAAAAGGGACAGGGGGTAGCACAGATACGCAGTATTTT.